This TCR beta chain was documented in a study of identical twins. A universal primer site was created by template switching, with the cDNA bearing unique molecular identifiers. TCRdb independently ran MiXCR on the 5' RACE reads; one entry per CDR3 protein. The sample has roughly 720,000 distinct CDR3 sequences, 15% to 20% seen once; the top ten hold 13%. Note on this clonotype: Its antigen is still unknown.

V lost 5 bases and J lost 6; bases outside the gene matches: 6. Germline values: CDR1 SGHAT, CDR2 FQNNGV. The CDR3 is 14 amino acids. Study-level points and caveats: Insertions were reduced in abundant cord blood beta clonotypes but not in memory repertoires.

The data also belong to a second study, concerning T cells expressing NK-cell markers. That study reports: Unclear, still, was the HCMV specificity of the expanded NKG2C+ T cell clones.

Sequencing was done on a sample of PBMCs. The sequence came from a woman between 18 and 30 years old in good health. The chain couples TRBV11-2 to TRBJ2-2; 7 bases agree with TRBD1. The CDR3 DNA sequence: TGTGCCAGCAGCCACAGACAGGGATCCGGGGAGCTGTTTTTT. Translated, it gives CASSHRQGSGELFF.